Listed here are 6 T cell receptor beta chains from one sample, sequenced in a study of cytomegalovirus exposure and HLA in healthy donors. With 60 Vbeta and 13 Jbeta primers, the PCR was carried out. TCRdb keeps only in-frame clones here, not all; method: immunoSEQ multiplex PCR. The data show 150,000 or so clones, with 70% to 90% seen just once and around 2.1% held by the top ten. Source material: PBMCs. These receptors were obtained from a man aged 18 to 29 in good health and CMV-seropositive.

The chain joins TRBV5-1 to TRBJ1-1; a possible D gene is TRBD1 (6 bases). The germline CDR1 and CDR2 sequences are SGHRS and YFSETQ. The CDR3 contains 14 residues. The germline V and J ends were trimmed by 7 bases and 0 bases, with 13 bases remaining between them. CDR3 amino acids: CASCLGGLNTEAFF. CDR3 DNA sequence: TGCGCCAGCTGCCTTGGGGGCCTGAACACTGAAGCTTTCTTT.

The V and J genes are TRBV6-5 and TRBJ1-3; D is perhaps TRBD1 (6 bases). The CDR3 extends over 11 amino acids. Trimming removed 6 bases from V and 8 bases from J, with 8 bases in between. Germline-derived CDR1 and CDR2 are MNHEY and SVGAGI. The CDR3 loop is CASSKGDTIYF. The CDR3 DNA sequence: TGTGCCAGCAGCAAGGGGGACACCATATATTTT.

This chain joins TRBV2 and TRBJ1-1, with D possibly being TRBD1 (5 bases). V lost 7 bases, J lost 10 bases, and 13 bases lay in between. The CDR3 is made up of 11 amino acids. Germline lookup yields CDR1 SNHLY and CDR2 FYNNEI. The CDR3 sequence is CASTYSTGAFF. As DNA, the CDR3 is TGTGCCAGCACCTATTCCACAGGAGCTTTCTTT.

To note about this clone: The sample holds other DNA sequences that translate to the same CDR3. V gene TRBV6-6 combines with J gene TRBJ2-7; D possibly corresponds to TRBD1 (6 bases). The germline V gene has CDR1 MNHNY and CDR2 SVGAGI (reference sequence). Trimming removed 5 bases from V and 2 bases from J, with 13 bases in between. The CDR3 is 14 residues long. CDR3 bases: TGTGCCAGCAGTCGCTTGGGGGCCGCCTACGAGCAGTACTTC. Protein sequence: CASSRLGAAYEQYF.

This clone showed up just a few times. This chain uses TRBV6-4 with TRBJ2-1; 11 nucleotides agree with TRBD2. After removal of 0 bases from V and 10 bases from J, the junction contained 5 bases not matched to a gene. The CDR3 consists of 15 residues. CDR1 MRHNA and CDR2 SNTAGT come from the germline V gene. CDR3 sequence: CASSDSGSGGDEQFF. The DNA of the CDR3 is TGTGCCAGCAGTGACTCGGGTAGCGGGGGGGACGAGCAGTTCTTC.

The chain uses TRBV4-2 and TRBJ1-6; D is uncertain. The V and J ends lost 0 bases and 7 bases respectively, with 13 bases between them. This CDR3 contains 16 residues. Per the germline V gene, CDR1 is LGHNA and CDR2 is YNFKEQ. The CDR3 DNA follows: TGTGCCAGCAGCCAAGATGCATTTACGGAGAATTCACCCCTCCACTTT. Protein: CASSQDAFTENSPLHF.